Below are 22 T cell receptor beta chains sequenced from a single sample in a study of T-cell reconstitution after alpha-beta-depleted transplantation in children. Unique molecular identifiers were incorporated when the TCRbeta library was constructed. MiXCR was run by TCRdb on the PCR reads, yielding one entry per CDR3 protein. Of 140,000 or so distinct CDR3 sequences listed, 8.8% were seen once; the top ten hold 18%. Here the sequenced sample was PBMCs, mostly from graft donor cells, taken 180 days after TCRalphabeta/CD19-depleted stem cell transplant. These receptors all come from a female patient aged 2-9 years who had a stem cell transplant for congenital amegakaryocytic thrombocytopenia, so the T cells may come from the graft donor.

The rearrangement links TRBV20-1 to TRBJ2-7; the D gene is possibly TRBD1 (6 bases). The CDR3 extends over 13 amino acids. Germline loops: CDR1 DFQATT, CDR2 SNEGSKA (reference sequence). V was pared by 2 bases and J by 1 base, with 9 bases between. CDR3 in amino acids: CSARQGTSYEQYF. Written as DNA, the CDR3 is TGCAGTGCTAGACAGGGGACATCCTACGAGCAGTACTTC.

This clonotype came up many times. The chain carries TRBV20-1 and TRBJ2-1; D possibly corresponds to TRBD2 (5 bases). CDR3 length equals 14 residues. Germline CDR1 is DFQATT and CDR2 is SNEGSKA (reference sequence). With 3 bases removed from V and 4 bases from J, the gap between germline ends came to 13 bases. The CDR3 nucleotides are TGCAGTGCTAGGGGCCAGACTATATACAATGAGCAGTTCTTC. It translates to CSARGQTIYNEQFF.

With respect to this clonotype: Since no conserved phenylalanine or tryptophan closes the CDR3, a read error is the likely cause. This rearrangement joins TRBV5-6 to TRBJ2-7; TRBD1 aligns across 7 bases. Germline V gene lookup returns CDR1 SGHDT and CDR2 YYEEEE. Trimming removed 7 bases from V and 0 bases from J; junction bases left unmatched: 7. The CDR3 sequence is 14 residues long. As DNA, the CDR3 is TGTGCCAGCGGCGCCGGGACAGCCTCCTACGAGCAGTACTGT. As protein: CASGAGTASYEQYC.

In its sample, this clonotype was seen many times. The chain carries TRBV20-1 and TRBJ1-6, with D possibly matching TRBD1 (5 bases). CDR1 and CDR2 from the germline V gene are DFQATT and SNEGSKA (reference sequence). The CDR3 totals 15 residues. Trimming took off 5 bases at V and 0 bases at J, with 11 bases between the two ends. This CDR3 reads CSAEDMSSYNSPLHF. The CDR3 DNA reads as TGCAGTGCTGAGGACATGAGCTCCTATAATTCACCCCTCCACTTT.

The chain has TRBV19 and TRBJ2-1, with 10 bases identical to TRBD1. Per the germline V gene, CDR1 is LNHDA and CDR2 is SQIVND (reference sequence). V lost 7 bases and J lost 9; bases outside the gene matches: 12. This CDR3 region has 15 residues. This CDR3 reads CASMMVGTGDREQFF. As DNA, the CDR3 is TGTGCCAGTATGATGGTCGGGACAGGGGATCGTGAGCAGTTCTTC.

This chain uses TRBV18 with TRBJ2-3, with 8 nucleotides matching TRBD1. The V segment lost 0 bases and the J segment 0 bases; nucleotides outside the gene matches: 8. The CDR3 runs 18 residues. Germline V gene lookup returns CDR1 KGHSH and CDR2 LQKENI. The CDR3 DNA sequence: TGTGCCAGCTCACCACCGGCTTGGACAGGGCCGAGCACAGATACGCAGTATTTT. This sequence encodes CASSPPAWTGPSTDTQYF.

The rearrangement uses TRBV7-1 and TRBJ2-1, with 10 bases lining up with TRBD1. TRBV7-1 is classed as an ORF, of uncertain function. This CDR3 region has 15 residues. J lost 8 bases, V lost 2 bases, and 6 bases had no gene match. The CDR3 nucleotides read TGTGCCAGCAGCTCAAGACAGGGGGCGATCGATGAGCAGTTCTTC. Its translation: CASSSRQGAIDEQFF.

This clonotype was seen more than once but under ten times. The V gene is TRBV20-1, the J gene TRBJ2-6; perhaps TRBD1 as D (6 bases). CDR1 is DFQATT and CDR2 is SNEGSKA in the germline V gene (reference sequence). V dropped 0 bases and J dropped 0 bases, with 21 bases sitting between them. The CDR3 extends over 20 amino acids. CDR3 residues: CSARDVLGQGFFSGANVLTF. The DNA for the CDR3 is TGCAGTGCTAGAGATGTCTTAGGGCAGGGGTTTTTCTCTGGGGCCAACGTCCTGACTTTC.

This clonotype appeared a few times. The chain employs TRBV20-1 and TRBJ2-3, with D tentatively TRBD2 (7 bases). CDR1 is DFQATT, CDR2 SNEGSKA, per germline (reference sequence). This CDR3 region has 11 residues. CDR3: CRGRGADTQYF. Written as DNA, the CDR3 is TGCAGGGGGAGGGGGGCAGATACGCAGTATTTT.

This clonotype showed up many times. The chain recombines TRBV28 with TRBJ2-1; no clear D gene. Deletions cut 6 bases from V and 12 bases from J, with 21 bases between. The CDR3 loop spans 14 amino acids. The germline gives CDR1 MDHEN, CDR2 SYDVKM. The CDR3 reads CASSQLNGWMLQFF. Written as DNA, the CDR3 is TGTGCCAGCAGCCAACTGAATGGGTGGATGTTGCAGTTCTTC.

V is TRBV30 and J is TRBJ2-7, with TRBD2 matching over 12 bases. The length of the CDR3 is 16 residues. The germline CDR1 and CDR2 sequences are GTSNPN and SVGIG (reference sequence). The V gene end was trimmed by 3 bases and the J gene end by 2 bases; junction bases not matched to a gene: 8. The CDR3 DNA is TGTGCCTGGAGGGGGGGCACTAGCGGGGGGACCTACGAGCAGTACTTC. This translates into CAWRGGTSGGTYEQYF.

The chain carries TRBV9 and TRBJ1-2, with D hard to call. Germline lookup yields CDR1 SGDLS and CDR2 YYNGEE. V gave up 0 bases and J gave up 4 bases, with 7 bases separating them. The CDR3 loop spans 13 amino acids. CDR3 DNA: TGTGCCAGCAGCGTAGCGTGGGGCTATGGCTACACCTTC. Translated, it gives CASSVAWGYGYTF. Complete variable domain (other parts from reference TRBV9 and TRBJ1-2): DSGVTQTPKHLITATGQRVTLRCSPRSGDLSVYWYQQSLDQGLQFLIQYYNGEERAKGNILERFSAQQFPDLHSELNLSSLELGDSALYFCASSVAWGYGYTFGSGTRLTVV.

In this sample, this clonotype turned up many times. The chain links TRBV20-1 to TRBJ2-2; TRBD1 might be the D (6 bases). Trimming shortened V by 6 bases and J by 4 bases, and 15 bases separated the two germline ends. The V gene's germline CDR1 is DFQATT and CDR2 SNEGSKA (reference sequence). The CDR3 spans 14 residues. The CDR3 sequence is CSALDSLVTGELFF. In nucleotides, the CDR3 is TGCAGTGCCCTGGACAGTCTGGTCACCGGGGAGCTGTTTTTT.

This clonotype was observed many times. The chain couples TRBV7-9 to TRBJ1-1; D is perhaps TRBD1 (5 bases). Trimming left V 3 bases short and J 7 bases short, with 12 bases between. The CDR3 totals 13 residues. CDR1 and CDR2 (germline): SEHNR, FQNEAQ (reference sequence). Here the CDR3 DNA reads TGTGCCAGCAGCTTTCCGACAGCTTTTGAAGCTTTCTTT. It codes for CASSFPTAFEAFF. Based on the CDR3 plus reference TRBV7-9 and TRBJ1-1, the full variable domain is DTGVSQNPRHKITKRGQNVTFRCDPISEHNRLYWYRQTLGQGPEFLTYFQNEAQLEKSRLLSDRFSAERPKGSFSTLEIQRTEQGDSAMYLCASSFPTAFEAFFGQGTRLTVV.

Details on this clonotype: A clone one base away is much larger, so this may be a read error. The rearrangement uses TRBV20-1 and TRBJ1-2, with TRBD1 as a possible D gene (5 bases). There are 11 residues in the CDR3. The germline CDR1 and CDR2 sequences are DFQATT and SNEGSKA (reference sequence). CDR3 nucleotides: TGCAGTGCTAAGACAGCCTATGCCTACACCTTC. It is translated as CSAKTAYAYTF.

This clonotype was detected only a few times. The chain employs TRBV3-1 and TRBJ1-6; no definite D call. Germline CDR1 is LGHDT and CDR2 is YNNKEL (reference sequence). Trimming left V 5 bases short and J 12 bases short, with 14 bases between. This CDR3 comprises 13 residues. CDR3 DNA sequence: TGTGCCAGCAGCAAGGGTTATCCTTTACCCCTCCACTTT. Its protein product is CASSKGYPLPLHF.

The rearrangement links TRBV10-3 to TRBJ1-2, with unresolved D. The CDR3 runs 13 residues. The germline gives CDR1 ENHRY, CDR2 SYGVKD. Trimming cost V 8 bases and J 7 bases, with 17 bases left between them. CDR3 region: CAIRPVREGGYTF. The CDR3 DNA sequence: TGTGCCATCCGCCCGGTGCGTGAGGGTGGCTACACCTTC.

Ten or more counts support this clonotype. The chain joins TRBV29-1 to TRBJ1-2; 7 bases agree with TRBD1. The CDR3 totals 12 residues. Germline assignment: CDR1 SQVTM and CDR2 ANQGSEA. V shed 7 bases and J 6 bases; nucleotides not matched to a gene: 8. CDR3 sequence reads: CSDDRDGNGYTF. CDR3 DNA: TGCAGCGACGACAGGGATGGGAATGGCTACACCTTC.

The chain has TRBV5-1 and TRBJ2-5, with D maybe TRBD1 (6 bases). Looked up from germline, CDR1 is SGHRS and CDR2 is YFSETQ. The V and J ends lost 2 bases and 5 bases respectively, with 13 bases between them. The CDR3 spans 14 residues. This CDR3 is CASSFLVGAETQYF. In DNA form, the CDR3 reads TGCGCCAGCAGCTTTCTGGTGGGGGCGGAGACCCAGTACTTC.

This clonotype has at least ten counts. This CDR3 reads CSGLADPLSTDTQYF. The CDR3 DNA follows: TGCAGTGGACTAGCGGACCCCTTAAGCACAGATACGCAGTATTTT. This chain uses TRBV20-1 with TRBJ2-3, with TRBD2 matching over 9 bases. V gave up 7 bases and J gave up 0 bases; unmatched junction bases: 8. Looked up from germline, CDR1 is DFQATT and CDR2 is SNEGSKA (reference sequence). The CDR3 spans 15 residues.

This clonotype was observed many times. The CDR3 nucleotides are TGCAGTGCTAGACTAGCTAGCGGGAAAGATACGCAGTATTTT. Its protein product is CSARLASGKDTQYF. This sequence joins TRBV20-1 and TRBJ2-3; TRBD2 agrees at 9 bases. V shed 2 bases and J 5 bases; nucleotides not matched to a gene: 5. The CDR3 has 14 amino acids. The V gene's germline CDR1 is DFQATT and CDR2 SNEGSKA (reference sequence).

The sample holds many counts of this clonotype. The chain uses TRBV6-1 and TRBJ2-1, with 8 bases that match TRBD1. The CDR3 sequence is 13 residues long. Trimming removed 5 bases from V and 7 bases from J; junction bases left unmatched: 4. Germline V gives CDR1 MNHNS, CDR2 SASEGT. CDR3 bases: TGTGCCAGCAGTCGGACAGGGAGGAATGAGCAGTTCTTC. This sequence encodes CASSRTGRNEQFF.